Detailed here is one TCR beta chain. As handled by the study authors: Using reference gene primer amplification, nucleated cell counts were estimated. Assay used: immunoSEQ multiplex PCR; TCRdb lists only in-frame clones, some missing. Clonal size and the V and J genes are those of that table, whereas D and trimming came from the DNA. The top ten hold under 8% of the sample, which has about 37,000 clones, under 90% seen once. These data are taken from a study of blood T cell repertoires in COVID-19. In the study overall: Sites across the United States, Italy and Spain contributed samples from acute and convalescent COVID-19. T cells, B-cell-depleted T cells, or PBMCs provided the cDNA or gDNA that served as material.

Germline CDR1 reads SGHAT; CDR2 reads FQNNGV. This CDR3 contains 17 residues. The J segment lost 1 base and the V segment lost 0 bases, leaving 5 bases of the junction unmatched. This clonotype was sampled from a human donor in a cohort sampled during active COVID-19. Sequencing was carried out using peripheral blood. The chain links TRBV11-2 to TRBJ2-7; 11 positions match TRBD1. Here the CDR3 reads CASSLDRGTGGSYEQYF. CDR3 DNA: TGTGCCAGCAGCTTAGATCGGGGGACAGGGGGATCCTACGAGCAGTACTTC.